This T cell receptor (beta chain) was documented in a study of T cell responses to AZD1222 COVID-19 vaccine. Study results and limitations: Unmutated variant regions reportedly attract nearly half of all spike-specific TCRs. Donors were chiefly white British, with a greater number of females, and clonal diversity was perhaps underestimated. The breadth and depth of Spike-specific TCRs increased once two AZD1222 doses had been given. It was only a handful of AZD1222 recipients who were seropositive at baseline.

CDR3 length equals 13 residues. Germline lookup yields CDR1 SNHLY and CDR2 FYNNEI. Trimming stripped 5 bases from V and 6 bases from J, with 10 bases between. Of note for this clone: Its cognate antigen is unknown.

Sequencing was performed with immunoSEQ multiplex PCR; in TCRdb, only in-frame clones are kept and a portion is missing. There are some 130,000 clones in the sample; roughly 90% occur only once, and around 3.3% lies in the top ten. The receptor was isolated from an adult who received the AZD1222 COVID-19 vaccine. The sample consisted of peripheral blood, taken 28 days after the second AZD1222 dose. The gene calls are TRBV2 and TRBJ2-2; D gene unclear. The CDR3 DNA is TGTGCCAGCAGTCCCCATAAAGCCGGGGAGCTGTTTTTT. Translated, it gives CASSPHKAGELFF.